The 20 T cell receptor beta chains in this list originate from one sample, sequenced in a study of T cell responses to AZD1222 COVID-19 vaccine (dated by TCRdb to the early 2020s). Per the publication, the time point label means: about 28 days (+/-7) after the second vaccine dose. Library construction relied on the immunoSEQ multiplex PCR assay. The source is immuneACCESS, and TCRdb retained only in-frame sequences with V and J called. Part of the clones is not carried over; for the studies checked, unresolved V genes explain less than half of this, and the remainder is unexplained. Counted in this sample were about 140,000 clones; roughly 92% of them appeared once. Roughly 3.5% of the sample goes to the ten largest clones. The specimen was peripheral blood, collected 28 days after the second AZD1222 dose. The receptor source for this set is an adult who received the AZD1222 COVID-19 vaccine.

The CDR3 is CSVEGGSNYGYTF. In DNA form, the CDR3 reads TGCAGCGTTGAAGGGGGATCTAACTATGGCTACACCTTC. The chain couples TRBV29-1 to TRBJ1-2, with unresolved D. The ends were cut back, 1 base at V and 0 bases at J, with 6 bases in the middle. The CDR3 has 13 amino acids. The V gene's germline CDR1 is SQVTM and CDR2 ANQGSEA.

This clone showed up just a few times. The CDR3 spells CASSLHQKETQYF. CDR3 nucleotides: TGTGCCAGCAGCTTGCACCAGAAAGAGACCCAGTACTTC. The chain carries TRBV7-3 and TRBJ2-5; D is unresolved. CDR1 SGHTA and CDR2 FQGTGA come from the germline V gene. Trimming removed 3 bases from V and 3 bases from J, with 8 bases in between. The CDR3 is made up of 13 amino acids.

This CDR3 is CASGTGKQGDEQGRGKEQFF. The CDR3 region has the DNA TGTGCTAGTGGTACTGGTAAGCAGGGAGACGAACAGGGCCGGGGAAAAGAGCAGTTCTTC. The J gene is TRBJ2-1, the V gene TRBV12-5; weak D call: TRBD1 (6 bases). Trimming took off 5 bases at V and 10 bases at J, with 36 bases between the two ends. This CDR3 region has 20 residues. Germline CDR1 is LGHNT and CDR2 is FRNRAP.

The chain employs TRBV5-1 and TRBJ2-3, with 10 bases identical to TRBD2. V was pared by 2 bases and J by 0 bases, with 6 bases of the junction left unmatched. The CDR3 loop spans 17 amino acids. Germline values: CDR1 SGHRS, CDR2 YFSETQ. The DNA for the CDR3 is TGCGCCAGCAGCTTCGGAAGCGGGAGGGCTAGCACAGATACGCAGTATTTT. This gives the protein CASSFGSGRASTDTQYF. The complete variable domain, with remaining parts taken from reference TRBV5-1 and TRBJ2-3, reads KAGVTQTPRYLIKTRGQQVTLSCSPISGHRSVSWYQQTPGQGLQFLFEYFSETQRNKGNFPGRFSGRQFSNSRSEMNVSTLELGDSALYLCASSFGSGRASTDTQYFGPGTRLTVL.

The chain employs TRBV28 and TRBJ2-6, with 12 bases identical to TRBD1. J gave up 3 bases and V 0 bases, and 6 bases lay outside the gene matches. This CDR3 contains 19 residues. Germline V gene sequence: CDR1 MDHEN, CDR2 SYDVKM. CDR3 sequence (DNA): TGTGCCAGCAGTTTATGGGCGGGACAGGGGGCGCTTGGGGCCAACGTCCTGACTTTC. Translated: CASSLWAGQGALGANVLTF.

Note on this clone: At one boundary the junction diverges from the germline segment, which might be a read error. The chain combines TRBV9 with TRBJ2-1; 7 bases map to TRBD2. The CDR3 consists of 15 residues. Germline V gene data show CDR1 as SGDLS and CDR2 as YYNGEE. CDR3 residues: CASSVGGGSYSEQFF. The CDR3 region has the DNA TGTGCCAGCAGCGTAGGAGGCGGGAGCTACAGTGAGCAGTTCTTC.

The chain carries TRBV13 and TRBJ1-1; D is unclear. CDR1 and CDR2 from the germline V gene are PRHDT and FYEKMQ (reference sequence). This CDR3 is 13 amino acids long. Trimming pared 1 base from V and 7 bases from J, leaving 10 bases between. The CDR3 here is CASSLVAGGEAFF. The CDR3 DNA reads as TGTGCCAGCAGCTTAGTGGCCGGAGGTGAAGCTTTCTTT. Drawing the rest from reference TRBV13 and TRBJ1-1, the complete variable domain is AAGVIQSPRHLIKEKRETATLKCYPIPRHDTVYWYQQGPGQDPQFLISFYEKMQSDKGSIPDRFSAQQFSDYHSELNMSSLELGDSALYFCASSLVAGGEAFFGQGTRLTVV.

The genes are TRBV5-5 and TRBJ1-6, with D unresolved. The CDR3 spans 17 residues. V lost 2 bases, J lost 7 bases, and 19 bases lay in between. The germline V gene encodes CDR1 SGHKS and CDR2 YYEKEE (reference sequence). CDR3 amino acids: CASSFLGSLASNSPLHF. The DNA for the CDR3 is TGTGCCAGCAGCTTTTTAGGTTCATTGGCGAGCAATTCACCCCTCCACTTT.

This chain links TRBV2 with TRBJ1-5, with 12 bases fitting TRBD1. The CDR3 spans 18 residues. CDR1 and CDR2 from the germline V gene are SNHLY and FYNNEI. Losses at the gene ends were 7 bases for V and 5 bases for J; bases not matched to a gene: 15. The DNA of the CDR3 is TGTGCCAGCAATGCTATTTACGGGACAGGGGGCTTCGATCAGCCCCAGCATTTT. Its translation is CASNAIYGTGGFDQPQHF.

J is TRBJ1-2 and V is TRBV23-1, with 12 bases lining up with TRBD1. TRBV23-1 is sorted into the ORF group, with uncertain function. The CDR3 is 17 residues long. With V trimmed by 0 bases and J by 7 bases, 9 bases remained unmatched. CDR3 residues: CASSQSRDRGQLSGYTF. Written as DNA, the CDR3 is TGCGCCAGCAGTCAATCCCGGGACAGGGGGCAGCTGAGTGGCTACACCTTC.

In nucleotides, the CDR3 is TGCAGTGCTAGTAGGAGGATTAACACTGAAGCTTTCTTT. As protein: CSASRRINTEAFF. This rearrangement joins TRBV20-1 to TRBJ1-1, with unresolved D. V lost 3 bases and J 2 bases, leaving 10 bases between the germline ends. The V gene's germline CDR1 is DFQATT and CDR2 SNEGSKA (reference sequence). The CDR3 consists of 13 residues.

The genes are TRBV7-9 and TRBJ2-5, with 11 positions matching TRBD2. The CDR3 sequence is 16 residues long. The J segment lost 3 bases and the V segment lost 3 bases, leaving 6 bases of the junction unmatched. CDR1 is SEHNR, CDR2 FQNEAQ, per germline (reference sequence). CDR3 coding DNA: TGTGCCAGCAGCTTCCTCCCGGGACTAGCGGAAGAGACCCAGTACTTC. Protein: CASSFLPGLAEETQYF.

The chain joins TRBV6-5 to TRBJ2-3; D call uncertain. Between the trimmed V and J ends, which lost 5 bases and 5 bases, there was a span of 8 bases. The CDR3 is 12 residues long. Germline CDR1 and CDR2: MNHEY and SVGAGI. The CDR3 here is CASSNLLDTQYF. CDR3 in DNA: TGTGCCAGCAGTAACTTATTAGATACGCAGTATTTT.

The rearrangement uses TRBV2 and TRBJ2-7, with D perhaps TRBD2 (6 bases). The germline V gene has CDR1 SNHLY and CDR2 FYNNEI. CDR3 length: 14 amino acids. V shed 7 bases and J shed 1 base, with 14 bases lying between them. CDR3: CASKEGPISYEQYF. The CDR3 nucleotides are TGTGCCAGCAAGGAGGGGCCGATTTCCTACGAGCAGTACTTC.

The J gene is TRBJ1-2, the V gene TRBV7-3; TRBD1 is a possible D gene (5 bases). Trimming stripped 0 bases from V and 8 bases from J, with 16 bases between. Germline CDR1 SGHTA, CDR2 FQGTGA. The CDR3 sequence is 15 residues long. Here the CDR3 DNA reads TGTGCCAGCAGCTTAACAGGGGACTCCCTGGCCGGCTACACCTTC. Its translation: CASSLTGDSLAGYTF.

V gene TRBV9 combines with J gene TRBJ2-3; 10 bases fit TRBD1. This CDR3 spans 14 amino acids. V lost 3 bases and J lost 9; bases outside the gene matches: 7. The V gene's germline CDR1 is SGDLS and CDR2 YYNGEE. CDR3 amino acids: CASSGLGTGETQYF. CDR3 coding DNA: TGTGCCAGCAGCGGGTTAGGGACAGGGGAAACGCAGTATTTT.

The V call is TRBV28, the J call TRBJ2-3; 9 bases align to TRBD1. With V trimmed by 4 bases and J by 1 base, 21 bases remained unmatched. The CDR3 runs to 21 residues. The germline gives CDR1 MDHEN, CDR2 SYDVKM. CDR3 protein: CASSSVRSGTGFPRRTDTQYF. CDR3 in DNA: TGTGCCAGCAGTTCGGTCCGATCCGGGACAGGGTTTCCGCGCCGCACAGATACGCAGTATTTT.

The chain combines TRBV18 with TRBJ1-5, with D perhaps matching TRBD1 (6 bases). Germline V lookup: CDR1 KGHSH, CDR2 LQKENI. The V and J ends lost 1 base and 0 bases respectively, with 10 bases between them. This CDR3 spans 16 amino acids. CDR3 sequence reads: CASSPRPGDSNQPQHF. The CDR3 DNA reads as TGTGCCAGCTCACCACGACCAGGGGATAGCAATCAGCCCCAGCATTTT.

V usage is TRBV19 and J usage is TRBJ1-2; 7 nucleotides agree with TRBD1. There are 13 residues in the CDR3. Germline V CDR1 and CDR2: LNHDA, SQIVND (reference sequence). V was pared by 4 bases and J by 5 bases, with 4 bases of the junction left unmatched. DNA of the CDR3: TGTGCCAGTAGTACCGACAGGGATTATGGCTACACCTTC. Translation: CASSTDRDYGYTF.

This chain uses TRBV27 with TRBJ2-1; D remains ambiguous. The CDR3 is 13 residues long. Germline values: CDR1 MNHEY, CDR2 SMNVEV (reference sequence). Trimming took off 3 bases at V and 0 bases at J, with 3 bases between the two ends. The CDR3 nucleotides are TGTGCCAGCAGTTTCAGCTCCTACAATGAGCAGTTCTTC. It codes for CASSFSSYNEQFF.